This T cell receptor (beta chain) originates from a study of OX40 agonist ivuxolimab in advanced cancers. Study background: Patients were given ivuxolimab, an antibody that agonizes OX40 (CD134). Earlier anti-PD-1, anti-PD-L1 or anti-CTLA-4 therapy was permitted; 40% had received some.

The CDR3 spans 13 residues. The V and J ends lost 6 bases and 5 bases respectively, with 10 bases between them. CDR1 and CDR2 (germline): MNHNS, SASEGT. Produced via immunoSEQ multiplex PCR; TCRdb's table is partial and in-frame only. The sample consists of approximately 60,000 clones, roughly four fifths of them appearing once. This clone was found a few times. This chain uses TRBV6-1 with TRBJ2-2; D is possibly TRBD1 or TRBD2 (5 bases each). The sample in question was CD4+ or CD8+ T cells sorted from blood, obtained in a trial of the OX40 agonist ivuxolimab. The sequence came from an adult with an advanced solid tumor such as melanoma, head and neck, liver or kidney cancer. The CDR3 spells CASRGEGTGELFF. DNA of the CDR3: TGTGCCAGCAGGGGTGAGGGGACCGGGGAGCTGTTTTTT.